This T cell receptor beta chain emerged from a study of blood T cell repertoires in COVID-19. The assay was immunoSEQ multiplex PCR, and TCRdb's table has in-frame clones only and misses some. The data hold 25,000 or so clones, with nearly 90% observed a single time. This clone was picked up one time. Sequencing used peripheral blood. The source is a man between 65 and 85 years old with acute or convalescent COVID-19.

The CDR3 coding sequence is TGTGCCAGCAGTCCACAATTATCGGGGAGCAATCAGCCCCAGCATTTT. It is translated as CASSPQLSGSNQPQHF. This chain links TRBV27 with TRBJ1-5; the D is unclear. The CDR3 runs 16 residues. In germline, CDR1 is MNHEY, CDR2 SMNVEV (reference sequence). V was trimmed by 5 bases and J by 1 base, leaving 15 bases between them.